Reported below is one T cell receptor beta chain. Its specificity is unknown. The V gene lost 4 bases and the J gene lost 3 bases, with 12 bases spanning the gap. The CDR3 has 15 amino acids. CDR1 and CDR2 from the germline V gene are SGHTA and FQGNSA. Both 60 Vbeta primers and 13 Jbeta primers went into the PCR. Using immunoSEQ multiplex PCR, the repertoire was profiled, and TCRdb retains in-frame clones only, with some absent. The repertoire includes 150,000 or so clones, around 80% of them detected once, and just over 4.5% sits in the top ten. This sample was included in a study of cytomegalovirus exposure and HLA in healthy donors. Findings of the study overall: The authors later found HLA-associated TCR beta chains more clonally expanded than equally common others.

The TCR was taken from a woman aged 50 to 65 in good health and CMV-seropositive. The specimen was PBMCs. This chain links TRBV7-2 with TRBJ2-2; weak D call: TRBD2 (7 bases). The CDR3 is CASSSAGADTGELFF. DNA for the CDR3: TGTGCCAGCAGCTCGGCGGGGGCGGACACCGGGGAGCTGTTTTTT.